This paragraph covers one T cell receptor (beta chain) sequence. Its target is unknown. Sequenced by immunoSEQ multiplex PCR; TCRdb stores in-frame clones only, minus some. The table has 130,000 to 150,000 clones, approximately 90% seen once. This sample is drawn from a study of T cell responses to AZD1222 COVID-19 vaccine. General study points: The study identified only a handful of AZD1222 recipients as seropositive at baseline.

Pooled together were second doses at about 4 or about 12 weeks. The CDR3 spans 16 residues. Deletions cut 5 bases from V and 1 base from J, with 15 bases between. The germline V gene encodes CDR1 SGHNT and CDR2 YENEEA. J is TRBJ2-1 and V is TRBV11-3, with D hard to call. The sequencing here drew on peripheral blood, taken 28 days after the second AZD1222 dose. The TCR was taken from an adult who received the AZD1222 COVID-19 vaccine. In DNA, the CDR3 is TGTGCCAGCAGCCCGCAAGTAGATACGTCCTACAATGAGCAGTTCTTC. Translation gives CASSPQVDTSYNEQFF.